The 24 T cell receptor beta chains listed next were all sequenced from one sample in a study of T cell responses to AZD1222 COVID-19 vaccine. Sequencing used immunoSEQ multiplex PCR; TCRdb keeps in-frame clones, though not all of them. In the table there are 110,000 to 150,000 clones, approximately 90% of which are singletons. Sequencing was performed on peripheral blood, taken 28 days after the second AZD1222 dose. The receptors were sampled from an adult who received the AZD1222 COVID-19 vaccine.

This clone was detected once. An end of the junction does not agree with germline; a read error may underlie this. The chain combines TRBV5-5 with TRBJ1-2, with a possible D match to TRBD1 (5 bases). CDR1 and CDR2 from the germline V gene are SGHKS and YYEKEE (reference sequence). The CDR3 consists of 15 residues. CDR3 coding DNA: TGTGCCAGCAGCTTGGCCGGTTGGGGGAACTATGGCTATACCTTC. Its translation is CASSLAGWGNYGYTF.

The chain carries TRBV27 and TRBJ2-1; no clear D gene. CDR3 length: 16 residues. Trimming left V 6 bases short and J 0 bases short, with 15 bases between. Germline CDR1 reads MNHEY; CDR2 reads SMNVEV (reference sequence). Here the CDR3 DNA reads TGTGCCAGCAGACAACGTGGGGTCAGCTCCTACAATGAGCAGTTCTTC. Protein sequence: CASRQRGVSSYNEQFF.

The rearrangement joins TRBV11-2 to TRBJ1-2; D is uncertain. CDR1 is SGHAT and CDR2 is FQNNGV in the germline V gene. The CDR3 is 13 amino acids. Trimming removed 7 bases from V and 2 bases from J, with 11 bases in between. CDR3 nucleotides: TGTGCCAGCACCTTGGGAGGGAACTATGGCTACACCTTC. This sequence encodes CASTLGGNYGYTF.

The V and J genes are TRBV29-1 and TRBJ1-2; D perhaps matches TRBD1 (6 bases). The CDR3 is made up of 14 amino acids. CDR1 and CDR2 (germline): SQVTM, ANQGSEA. The germline V and J ends were trimmed by 7 bases and 4 bases, with 19 bases remaining between them. The CDR3 DNA reads TGCAGCGCGGAGGTCAGGGTGGGGGCCTATGGCTACACCTTC. It encodes CSAEVRVGAYGYTF.

The chain uses TRBV7-2 and TRBJ2-3; D not certain. V was cut by 5 bases and J by 2 bases, with 17 bases left in between. This CDR3 has 16 residues. CDR1 is SGHTA, CDR2 FQGNSA, per germline. CDR3: CASSRLIGSYTDTQYF. In nucleotides, the CDR3 is TGTGCCAGCAGCCGCCTAATCGGCAGTTACACAGATACGCAGTATTTT.

The V call is TRBV10-3, the J call TRBJ1-6; no clear D gene. Trimming took off 0 bases at V and 4 bases at J, with 7 bases between the two ends. Germline values: CDR1 ENHRY, CDR2 SYGVKD. The CDR3 totals 15 residues. Written as DNA, the CDR3 is TGTGCCATCAGTGAGTCGAGGGTATATAATTCACCCCTCCACTTT. Translation: CAISESRVYNSPLHF.

V usage is TRBV7-3 and J usage is TRBJ2-1; 7 bases agree with TRBD1. Losses at the gene ends were 3 bases for V and 7 bases for J; bases not matched to a gene: 6. Per the germline V gene, CDR1 is SGHTA and CDR2 is FQGTGA. The CDR3 loop spans 14 amino acids. The CDR3 loop reads CASSLGQNVNEQFF. CDR3 nucleotides: TGTGCCAGCAGCTTGGGACAGAACGTTAATGAGCAGTTCTTC.

The chain uses TRBV5-1 and TRBJ2-5; 13 bases are a match to TRBD2. V lost 3 bases to trimming and J lost 5 bases; unmatched junction nucleotides: 4. CDR1 is SGHRS, CDR2 YFSETQ, per germline. The CDR3 sequence is 15 residues long. The CDR3 region is CASSSGLAGEETQYF. Here the CDR3 DNA reads TGCGCCAGCAGCTCCGGACTAGCGGGAGAGGAGACCCAGTACTTC.

The genes are TRBV7-2 and TRBJ2-2; D not resolved. Trimming cost V 6 bases and J 4 bases, with 15 bases left between them. CDR1 SGHTA and CDR2 FQGNSA come from the germline V gene. This CDR3 is built from 15 residues. DNA for the CDR3: TGTGCCAGCAGTGGCCCGATAAGTGGCACCGGGGAGCTGTTTTTT. This sequence encodes CASSGPISGTGELFF.

The V call is TRBV24-1, the J call TRBJ1-5; unclear D gene. V lost 5 bases and J 6 bases, leaving 13 bases between the germline ends. The CDR3 has 14 residues. Per the germline V gene, CDR1 is KGHDR and CDR2 is SFDVKD. The CDR3: CATSASREGQPQHF. The CDR3 DNA follows: TGTGCCACCAGTGCCTCCCGGGAAGGTCAGCCCCAGCATTTT.

This clone was counted once. The CDR3 here is CSVERGVQETQYF. Here the CDR3 DNA reads TGCAGCGTAGAGCGAGGGGTCCAAGAGACCCAGTACTTC. This chain connects TRBV29-1 to TRBJ2-5, with D perhaps TRBD1 or TRBD2 (5 bases each). V was shortened by 6 bases and J by 1 base, with 12 bases between the two germline ends. This CDR3 is 13 amino acids long. CDR1 is SQVTM and CDR2 is ANQGSEA in the germline V gene.

The genes are TRBV9 and TRBJ1-1, with a tentative D call TRBD1 (5 bases). The ends were cut back, 3 bases at V and 4 bases at J, with 10 bases in the middle. CDR1 is SGDLS and CDR2 is YYNGEE in the germline V gene. The CDR3 is 13 residues long. This CDR3 reads CASSALRGTEAFF. The CDR3 region has the DNA TGTGCCAGCAGCGCCTTAAGGGGCACTGAAGCTTTCTTT.

The rearrangement joins TRBV2 to TRBJ1-2; no reliable D call. Germline V gene lookup returns CDR1 SNHLY and CDR2 FYNNEI. The V gene lost 4 bases and the J gene lost 2 bases, with 11 bases spanning the gap. The CDR3 covers 14 residues. The CDR3 sequence is CASSGAERNYGYTF. The CDR3 DNA reads TGTGCCAGCAGTGGGGCAGAACGAAACTATGGCTACACCTTC.

The chain is built from TRBV27 and TRBJ1-5, with D tentatively TRBD1 (5 bases). V shed 3 bases and J shed 8 bases, with 11 bases lying between them. The CDR3 is 13 amino acids. CDR1 and CDR2 (germline): MNHEY, SMNVEV (reference sequence). The CDR3 bases are TGTGCCAGCAGTTTTCAGGGTAGGGAGCCCCAGCATTTT. Protein sequence: CASSFQGREPQHF.

Only one count was recorded for this clone. V gene TRBV7-8 combines with J gene TRBJ2-2; 11 positions match TRBD2. V lost 8 bases, J lost 4 bases, and 9 bases stayed unmatched. This CDR3 region has 16 residues. Germline V gene data show CDR1 as SGHVS and CDR2 as FQNEAQ. This CDR3 reads CASASLSGRATGELFF. The CDR3 DNA sequence: TGTGCCAGCGCCTCGCTTAGCGGGAGGGCCACCGGGGAGCTGTTTTTT. The full variable domain, with the rest looked up from reference TRBV7-8 and TRBJ2-2, is GAGVSQSPRYKVAKRGQDVALRCDPISGHVSLFWYQQALGQGPEFLTYFQNEAQLDKSGLPSDRFFAERPEGSVSTLKIQRTQQEDSAVYLCASASLSGRATGELFFGEGSRLTVL.

This rearrangement joins TRBV9 to TRBJ2-7; 8 nucleotides align to TRBD1. The CDR3 is made up of 15 amino acids. Looked up from germline, CDR1 is SGDLS and CDR2 is YYNGEE. V shed 4 bases and J 1 base; nucleotides not matched to a gene: 7. CDR3 protein: CASSPRGTGSYEQYF. DNA for the CDR3: TGTGCCAGCAGCCCACGAGGGACAGGTTCCTACGAGCAGTACTTC.

The chain recombines TRBV5-4 with TRBJ2-1, with D maybe TRBD2 (7 bases). Deletions cut 3 bases from V and 6 bases from J, with 16 bases between. This CDR3 comprises 15 residues. Germline V gene data show CDR1 as SGHNT and CDR2 as YYREEE (reference sequence). As DNA, the CDR3 is TGTGCCAGCAGCTCCCCAGTGGGGGGGCTCAATGAGCAGTTCTTC. Translated, it gives CASSSPVGGLNEQFF. The full variable domain, its missing parts supplied by reference TRBV5-4 and TRBJ2-1, is ETGVTQSPTHLIKTRGQQVTLRCSSQSGHNTVSWYQQALGQGPQFIFQYYREEENGRGNFPPRFSGLQFPNYSSELNVNALELDDSALYLCASSSPVGGLNEQFFGPGTRLTVL.

The rearrangement uses TRBV12-5 and TRBJ1-2; tentatively, D is TRBD1 (5 bases). The CDR3 is 16 amino acids. Deletions cut 1 base from V and 7 bases from J, with 19 bases between. Germline loops: CDR1 LGHNT, CDR2 FRNRAP. In DNA, the CDR3 is TGTGCTAGTGGTTTGGCACGGGACGGCGGCTTGCGTGGCTACACCTTC. It specifies CASGLARDGGLRGYTF.

This clone was found once. The gene calls are TRBV19 and TRBJ1-1; D is unclear. V shed 3 bases and J shed 5 bases, with 16 bases lying between them. The CDR3 covers 15 residues. Germline CDR1 LNHDA, CDR2 SQIVND (reference sequence). The CDR3 reads CASSMGLDWGTEAFF. CDR3 coding DNA: TGTGCCAGTAGTATGGGCCTGGACTGGGGAACTGAAGCTTTCTTT.

This clone has just one count. The rearrangement uses TRBV10-2 and TRBJ2-3; 7 bases map to TRBD2. The CDR3 runs to 15 residues. Germline V gene lookup returns CDR1 WSHSY and CDR2 SAAADI. The V segment lost 5 bases and the J segment 1 base; nucleotides outside the gene matches: 6. In DNA form, the CDR3 reads TGCGCCAGCAGTCCGCTTGGGGGGGGCACAGATACGCAGTATTTT. Translation gives CASSPLGGGTDTQYF.

V gene TRBV7-2 combines with J gene TRBJ2-7, with 9 nucleotides matching TRBD1. V lost 3 bases, J lost 1 base, and 4 bases stayed unmatched. Germline V gene sequence: CDR1 SGHTA, CDR2 FQGNSA. The CDR3 runs to 15 residues. In nucleotides, the CDR3 is TGTGCCAGCAGCTTCGGACAGGGGATGTCCTACGAGCAGTACTTC. Protein sequence: CASSFGQGMSYEQYF.

V and J are TRBV28 and TRBJ1-3; D is uncertain. The CDR3 covers 14 residues. Per the germline V gene, CDR1 is MDHEN and CDR2 is SYDVKM. Trimming cost V 8 bases and J 0 bases, with 11 bases left between them. The CDR3 DNA reads TGTGCCAGCCTCCAGCTAGACTCTGGAAACACCATATATTTT. Translated: CASLQLDSGNTIYF. Full variable domain (outside the CDR3, taken from reference TRBV28 and TRBJ1-3): DVKVTQSSRYLVKRTGEKVFLECVQDMDHENMFWYRQDPGLGLRLIYFSYDVKMKEKGDIPEGYSVSREKKERFSLILESASTNQTSMYLCASLQLDSGNTIYFGEGSWLTVV.

This chain links TRBV28 with TRBJ2-3, with 7 positions matching TRBD1. The CDR3 runs 15 residues. With 7 bases clipped from V and 10 bases from J, the junction kept 17 bases outside the gene matches. CDR1 and CDR2 from the germline V gene are MDHEN and SYDVKM. CDR3 sequence: CASTKQQGSTFAQYF. CDR3 nucleotides: TGTGCCAGCACGAAACAACAGGGGAGTACGTTCGCGCAGTATTTT.

The chain links TRBV11-2 to TRBJ2-7; D gene unclear. V was cut by 3 bases and J by 7 bases, with 19 bases left in between. The CDR3 has 15 residues. Looked up from germline, CDR1 is SGHAT and CDR2 is FQNNGV. The CDR3 spells CASSFNGPREREQYF. The CDR3 DNA reads as TGTGCCAGCAGCTTTAACGGTCCCCGTGAGAGGGAGCAGTACTTC.